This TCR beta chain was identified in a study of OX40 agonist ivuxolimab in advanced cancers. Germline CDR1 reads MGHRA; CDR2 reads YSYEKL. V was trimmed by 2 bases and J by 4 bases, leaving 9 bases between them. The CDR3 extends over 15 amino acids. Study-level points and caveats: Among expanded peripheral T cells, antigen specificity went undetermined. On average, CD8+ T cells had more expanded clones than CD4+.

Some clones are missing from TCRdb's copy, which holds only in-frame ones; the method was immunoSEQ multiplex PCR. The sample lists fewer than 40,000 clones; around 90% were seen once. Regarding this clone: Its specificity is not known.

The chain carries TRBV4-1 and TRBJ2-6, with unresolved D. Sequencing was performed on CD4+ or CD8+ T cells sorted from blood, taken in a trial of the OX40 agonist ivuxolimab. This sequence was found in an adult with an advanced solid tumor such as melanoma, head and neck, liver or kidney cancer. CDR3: CASSQTASGANVLTF. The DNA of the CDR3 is TGCGCCAGCAGCCAAACAGCCTCCGGGGCCAACGTCCTGACTTTC.